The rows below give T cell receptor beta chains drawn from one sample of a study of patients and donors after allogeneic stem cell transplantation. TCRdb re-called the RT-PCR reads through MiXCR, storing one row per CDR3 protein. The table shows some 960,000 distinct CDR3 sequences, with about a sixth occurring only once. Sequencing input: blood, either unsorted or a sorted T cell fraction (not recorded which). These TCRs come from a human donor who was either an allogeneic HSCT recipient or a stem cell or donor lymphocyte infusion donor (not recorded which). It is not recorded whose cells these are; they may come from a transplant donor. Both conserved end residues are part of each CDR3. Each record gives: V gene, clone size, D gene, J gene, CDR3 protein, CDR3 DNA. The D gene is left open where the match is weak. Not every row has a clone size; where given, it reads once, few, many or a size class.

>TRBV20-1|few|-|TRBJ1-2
CSGWSDRYYGYTF
TGCAGTGGATGGTCAGACCGCTACTATGGCTACACCTTC
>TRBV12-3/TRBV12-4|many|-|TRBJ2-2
CASSFSRVPGELFF
TGTGCCAGCAGTTTTAGCAGGGTCCCCGGGGAGCTGTTTTTT
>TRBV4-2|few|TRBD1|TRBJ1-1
CASSQTGQKNTEAFF
TGTGCCAGCAGCCAGACGGGACAGAAGAACACTGAAGCTTTCTTT
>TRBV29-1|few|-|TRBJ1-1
CSAGAGTEAFF
TGCAGCGCTGGGGCTGGTACTGAAGCTTTCTTT
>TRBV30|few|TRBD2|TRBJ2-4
CAWGKGAGIQYF
TGTGCCTGGGGAAAAGGAGCGGGGATTCAGTACTTC
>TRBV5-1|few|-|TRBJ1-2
CASSLGGAKDYGYTF
TGCGCCAGCAGCCTGGGGGGGGCCAAGGACTATGGCTACACCTTC
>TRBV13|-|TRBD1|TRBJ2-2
CASSLERTGDNTGELFF
TGTGCCAGCAGCTTAGAGCGAACAGGGGACAACACCGGGGAGCTGTTTTTT
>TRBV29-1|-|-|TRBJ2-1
CSVESPNSFYNEQFF
TGCAGCGTGGAATCCCCGAACTCCTTCTACAATGAGCAGTTCTTC
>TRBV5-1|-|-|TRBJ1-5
CATTGSPVPYSNQPQHF
TGCGCCACCACCGGTTCTCCGGTCCCCTATAGCAATCAGCCCCAGCATTTT
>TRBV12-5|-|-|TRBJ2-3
CASGLPADGTSTDTQYF
TGTGCTAGTGGTTTGCCAGCGGACGGGACTTCCACAGATACGCAGTATTTT
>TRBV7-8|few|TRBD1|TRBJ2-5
CASSRGQPGQTQETQYF
TGTGCCAGCAGCAGGGGTCAACCGGGACAGACACAAGAGACCCAGTACTTC
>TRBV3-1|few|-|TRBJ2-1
CASNLQGGGNNEQFF
TGTGCCAGCAACCTACAGGGAGGCGGTAACAATGAGCAGTTCTTC